This TCR beta chain comes out of a study of blood T cell repertoires in COVID-19 (dated by TCRdb to the early 2020s). Notes on the research overall: Samples from collaborators originated in the United States, Italy and Spain and spanned both the acute and convalescent phases of COVID-19. The prospective study material was composed of cDNA or gDNA derived from T cells, B-cell-depleted T cells, or PBMCs. The dataset comprised deeply sampled blood TCRbeta repertoires from subjects exposed to, actively infected with, or recovered from COVID-19. The repertoires were released in a freely available public database meant as a resource for research on the immune response to SARS-CoV-2. The samples were drawn from the first 160 participants of the ongoing ImmuneRACE study and from 1,254 subjects provided by 6 global collaborators. The sample metadata nearly always contained a de-identified subject ID, COVID-19 status, age in years and sex. HLA class I and class II types, where available, came from metadata supplied by the sample provider rather than from assay-based typing.

TCRbeta CDR3 regions were amplified from genomic DNA using the immunoSEQ Assay, a bias-controlled multiplex PCR. The study's processing was this. Nucleated cell counts per sample were estimated from amplification of reference gene primers within the assay. Sequence reads were collapsed and filtered to measure the absolute abundance of every unique TCRbeta CDR3 rearrangement. For each sample, productive Simpson clonality was calculated by taking the square root of Simpson's diversity index across productive rearrangements. TCRdb provides this immuneACCESS table in a form limited to in-frame rearrangements. Some clones are lacking; in checked studies, under half of them reflect an unresolved V gene, and why the rest are absent is not known. D and trimming were read from the DNA, whereas the V and J calls and clone size are those reported in that table. This sample lists about 99,000 clones; approximately 90% were detected once. The top ten hold approximately 3% of the sample.

Points on this clone: Which antigen it targets is not known. The input lacks base qualities; no much larger clone sits a single base away.

Per the germline V gene (reference sequence), SEHNR is the CDR1 and FQNEAQ is the CDR2. Here V drops 2 bases and J drops 2 bases, and the junction holds 5 bases not matched to any gene. The CDR3 spans 16 residues, from the cysteine through the phenylalanine. CDR3 DNA is the only sequence kept; it has 48 bases, read in frame from the first base. Each collaborating institution followed its own protocols to collect whole blood in K2EDTA tubes. Collaborator samples were shipped for TCRbeta analysis as frozen whole blood, isolated PBMCs, or DNA extracted from either sample type. General findings and caveats noted by the study authors: The amount of clinical and demographic metadata varied by source and participant and was provided uncurated.

This TCR came from a man aged 45-65 years in a cohort sampled during active COVID-19. Input material: peripheral blood. The chain uses TRBV7-9 and TRBJ2-5; TRBD2 aligns with 10 central bases. The DNA sequence follows: TGTGCCAGCAGCTTAACAGCGGGGGGGCTTCAAGAGACCCAGTACTTC. It translates to CASSLTAGGLQETQYF.